This T cell receptor beta chain was captured by sequencing in a study of PD-1 blockade in classical Hodgkin lymphoma. Study-level information: With a 2-week interval, patients received intravenous nivolumab at 3 mg/kg.

Profiled with immunoSEQ multiplex PCR; TCRdb holds only in-frame clones, not every one. The top ten clones hold 6.5% to 9.5% of a sample with around 35,000 clones, almost 90% of them seen once. Every one of the patients relapsed after autologous stem cell transplantation (brentuximab vedotin exposure was variable). CDR3 size: 13 residues. Trimming left V 7 bases short and J 8 bases short, with 15 bases between. CDR1 is SGHRS, CDR2 YFSETQ, per germline. This specimen was peripheral blood mononuclear cells (PBMCs), taken before the second cycle of nivolumab. This receptor was identified in a human donor with classical Hodgkin lymphoma. The J gene is TRBJ1-4, the V gene TRBV5-1; D remains unclear. CDR3 sequence: CASALLGREKLFF. The CDR3 coding sequence is TGCGCCAGCGCCTTACTTGGGCGGGAAAAACTGTTTTTT.